The clone carrying this T cell receptor (beta chain) came up a few times. This entry is derived from a study of blood T cell repertoires in COVID-19. TCRdb's table, derived via immunoSEQ multiplex PCR, lists solely in-frame clones and lacks some. The sample gives about 220,000 clones, about 85% of which show up once; around 20% is in the top ten. V lost 7 bases and J lost 2, with 14 bases in between. The CDR3 runs 15 residues. Germline V lookup: CDR1 SEHNR, CDR2 FQNEAQ (reference sequence). The sample consisted of peripheral blood. The TCR sequence derives from a man aged 30-40 years with active or convalescent COVID-19. The gene calls are TRBV7-9 and TRBJ1-4; D is uncertain. The CDR3 region is CASTPTARTNEKLFF. The CDR3 nucleotides read TGTGCCAGCACCCCTACGGCGAGGACTAATGAAAAACTGTTTTTT.